This T cell receptor (beta chain) appears in the sequencing data of a study of shared clonotypes between healthy human individuals. Measured with immunoSEQ multiplex PCR; TCRdb has only the in-frame clones, and not every one. The table shows some 1,100,000 clones, with 70% to 80% occurring only once. The CDR3 spans 14 residues. The germline gives CDR1 SGHTS, CDR2 YDEGEE. Trimming took 0 bases from V and 10 from J; bases not matched to a gene: 5. Nashville, Tennessee was home to all donors, each a Caucasian adult. The gene calls are TRBV5-8 and TRBJ2-1; 9 bases are a match to TRBD2. The specimen sequenced was memory CD4+ T cells from PBMCs. Subset here: CD45RA-negative fraction. The origin of this receptor is a young man in good health. Some clones in this sample may be carry-over from other donors' samples. CDR3 residues: CASSLARLAGEQFF. CDR3 bases: TGTGCCAGCAGCTTGGCCCGTCTAGCGGGGGAGCAGTTCTTC.